The 11 T cell receptor beta chains presented below share a single source sample, sequenced in a study of technical replicates of blood from several donors. Here immunoSEQ multiplex PCR was the method, and the copy in TCRdb shows in-frame clones only, minus some. The data hold tens of thousands of clones, with 91% observed a single time. Input material: PBMCs. The receptors were sampled from a human donor in good health. Some clones in this sample may be carry-over from other donors' samples.

The genes are TRBV30 and TRBJ1-2, with D perhaps matching TRBD1 (5 bases). Germline CDR1 reads GTSNPN; CDR2 reads SVGIG (reference sequence). Trimming removed 3 bases from V and 5 bases from J, with 16 bases in between. The CDR3 consists of 14 residues. The CDR3 sequence: CAWRVRGVWYGYTF. CDR3 nucleotide sequence: TGTGCCTGGAGAGTTCGGGGGGTCTGGTATGGCTACACCTTC.

This chain links TRBV7-2 with TRBJ2-1; 7 bases align to TRBD2. Germline V gene sequence: CDR1 SGHTA, CDR2 FQGNSA. The CDR3 extends over 15 amino acids. With V trimmed by 2 bases and J by 4 bases, 5 bases remained unmatched. CDR3 nucleotide sequence: TGTGCCAGCAGCTTAATTCGCGGGAGTTACAATGAGCAGTTCTTC. This gives the protein CASSLIRGSYNEQFF.

This chain connects TRBV2 to TRBJ2-7; D is undetermined. Germline V gene lookup returns CDR1 SNHLY and CDR2 FYNNEI. Between the trimmed V and J ends, which lost 2 bases and 3 bases, there was a span of 5 bases. The length of the CDR3 is 12 residues. The CDR3 DNA reads TGTGCCAGCAGTGAACAGAACTACGAGCAGTACTTC. Translation gives CASSEQNYEQYF.

The chain combines TRBV4-3 with TRBJ2-7, with TRBD1 as a possible D gene (5 bases). Trimming left V 2 bases short and J 3 bases short, with 8 bases between. There are 13 residues in the CDR3. Germline V gene data show CDR1 as LGHNA and CDR2 as YSLEER. The CDR3 DNA is TGCGCCAGCAGCCAATTACAGGACTACGAGCAGTACTTC. This encodes CASSQLQDYEQYF.

The chain joins TRBV11-2 to TRBJ2-3; D is possibly TRBD1 (6 bases). The CDR3 contains 14 residues. V was cut by 3 bases and J by 1 base, with 8 bases left in between. Germline lookup yields CDR1 SGHAT and CDR2 FQNNGV. This chain's CDR3 is CASSFNRGTDTQYF. CDR3 nucleotide sequence: TGTGCCAGCAGCTTCAACAGGGGCACAGATACGCAGTATTTT.

The CDR3 DNA sequence: TGCGCCAGCAGCTCCACAGGGGTAGGCTACACCTTC. It translates to CASSSTGVGYTF. This chain connects TRBV5-1 to TRBJ1-2; TRBD1 matches 7 bases. Per germline, CDR1 SGHRS and CDR2 YFSETQ. This CDR3 comprises 12 residues. Trimming cost V 3 bases and J 8 bases; bases outside gene matches: 4. The full variable domain, its missing parts supplied by reference TRBV5-1 and TRBJ1-2, is KAGVTQTPRYLIKTRGQQVTLSCSPISGHRSVSWYQQTPGQGLQFLFEYFSETQRNKGNFPGRFSGRQFSNSRSEMNVSTLELGDSALYLCASSSTGVGYTFGSGTRLTVV.

The genes are TRBV29-1 and TRBJ1-1, with 8 bases aligning to TRBD1. In germline, CDR1 is SQVTM, CDR2 ANQGSEA. The CDR3 totals 14 residues. The ends lost 1 base at V and 10 bases at J; junction bases unmatched: 11. CDR3 region: CSVEAPGQGVLAFF. The CDR3 DNA reads TGCAGCGTTGAAGCCCCCGGACAGGGTGTTCTAGCTTTCTTT.

The chain recombines TRBV7-3 with TRBJ2-2; 7 bases agree with TRBD2. Germline trimming cut 2 bases from V and 6 bases from J; bases unmatched to any gene: 6. This CDR3 is 15 amino acids long. Germline CDR1 is SGHTA and CDR2 is FQGTGA. DNA of the CDR3: TGTGCCAGCAGCTTAGGTCTCCGGGGGGCCGGGGAGCTGTTTTTT. Its protein product is CASSLGLRGAGELFF.

This chain links TRBV18 with TRBJ2-5, with D possibly being TRBD2 (5 bases). V lost 3 bases, J lost 2 bases, and 16 bases lay in between. CDR3 length: 16 residues. Germline-derived CDR1 and CDR2 are KGHSH and LQKENI. The CDR3 loop is CASSPQPRGSQETQYF. The CDR3 DNA is TGTGCCAGCTCACCTCAGCCTCGGGGTTCACAAGAGACCCAGTACTTC.

The gene calls are TRBV6-5 and TRBJ1-2, with 7 nucleotides matching TRBD1. CDR3 length equals 13 residues. V was pared by 6 bases and J by 1 base, with 2 bases of the junction left unmatched. Germline CDR1 and CDR2: MNHEY and SVGAGI. In DNA form, the CDR3 reads TGTGCCAGCAGGCGACAGGGTAACTATGGCTACACCTTC. Its translation is CASRRQGNYGYTF.

V gene TRBV6-5 combines with J gene TRBJ1-1; D not resolved. From germline, CDR1 is MNHEY and CDR2 SVGAGI. The ends were cut back, 5 bases at V and 5 bases at J, with 12 bases in the middle. The CDR3 has 13 amino acids. The CDR3 region has the DNA TGTGCCAGCAGTAGAACGGGTGGAACTGAAGCTTTCTTT. Translation: CASSRTGGTEAFF.